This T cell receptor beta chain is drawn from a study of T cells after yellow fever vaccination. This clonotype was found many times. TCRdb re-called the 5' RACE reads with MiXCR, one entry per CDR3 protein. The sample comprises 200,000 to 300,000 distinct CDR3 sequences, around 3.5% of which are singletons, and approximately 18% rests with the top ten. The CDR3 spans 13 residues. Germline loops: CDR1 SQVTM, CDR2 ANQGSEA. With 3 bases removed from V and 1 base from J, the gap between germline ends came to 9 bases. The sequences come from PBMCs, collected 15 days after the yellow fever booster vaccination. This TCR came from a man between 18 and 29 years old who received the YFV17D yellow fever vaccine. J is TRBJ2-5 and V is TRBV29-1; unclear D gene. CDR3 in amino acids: CSVDWASQETQYF. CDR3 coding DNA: TGCAGCGTTGACTGGGCATCCCAAGAGACCCAGTACTTC.